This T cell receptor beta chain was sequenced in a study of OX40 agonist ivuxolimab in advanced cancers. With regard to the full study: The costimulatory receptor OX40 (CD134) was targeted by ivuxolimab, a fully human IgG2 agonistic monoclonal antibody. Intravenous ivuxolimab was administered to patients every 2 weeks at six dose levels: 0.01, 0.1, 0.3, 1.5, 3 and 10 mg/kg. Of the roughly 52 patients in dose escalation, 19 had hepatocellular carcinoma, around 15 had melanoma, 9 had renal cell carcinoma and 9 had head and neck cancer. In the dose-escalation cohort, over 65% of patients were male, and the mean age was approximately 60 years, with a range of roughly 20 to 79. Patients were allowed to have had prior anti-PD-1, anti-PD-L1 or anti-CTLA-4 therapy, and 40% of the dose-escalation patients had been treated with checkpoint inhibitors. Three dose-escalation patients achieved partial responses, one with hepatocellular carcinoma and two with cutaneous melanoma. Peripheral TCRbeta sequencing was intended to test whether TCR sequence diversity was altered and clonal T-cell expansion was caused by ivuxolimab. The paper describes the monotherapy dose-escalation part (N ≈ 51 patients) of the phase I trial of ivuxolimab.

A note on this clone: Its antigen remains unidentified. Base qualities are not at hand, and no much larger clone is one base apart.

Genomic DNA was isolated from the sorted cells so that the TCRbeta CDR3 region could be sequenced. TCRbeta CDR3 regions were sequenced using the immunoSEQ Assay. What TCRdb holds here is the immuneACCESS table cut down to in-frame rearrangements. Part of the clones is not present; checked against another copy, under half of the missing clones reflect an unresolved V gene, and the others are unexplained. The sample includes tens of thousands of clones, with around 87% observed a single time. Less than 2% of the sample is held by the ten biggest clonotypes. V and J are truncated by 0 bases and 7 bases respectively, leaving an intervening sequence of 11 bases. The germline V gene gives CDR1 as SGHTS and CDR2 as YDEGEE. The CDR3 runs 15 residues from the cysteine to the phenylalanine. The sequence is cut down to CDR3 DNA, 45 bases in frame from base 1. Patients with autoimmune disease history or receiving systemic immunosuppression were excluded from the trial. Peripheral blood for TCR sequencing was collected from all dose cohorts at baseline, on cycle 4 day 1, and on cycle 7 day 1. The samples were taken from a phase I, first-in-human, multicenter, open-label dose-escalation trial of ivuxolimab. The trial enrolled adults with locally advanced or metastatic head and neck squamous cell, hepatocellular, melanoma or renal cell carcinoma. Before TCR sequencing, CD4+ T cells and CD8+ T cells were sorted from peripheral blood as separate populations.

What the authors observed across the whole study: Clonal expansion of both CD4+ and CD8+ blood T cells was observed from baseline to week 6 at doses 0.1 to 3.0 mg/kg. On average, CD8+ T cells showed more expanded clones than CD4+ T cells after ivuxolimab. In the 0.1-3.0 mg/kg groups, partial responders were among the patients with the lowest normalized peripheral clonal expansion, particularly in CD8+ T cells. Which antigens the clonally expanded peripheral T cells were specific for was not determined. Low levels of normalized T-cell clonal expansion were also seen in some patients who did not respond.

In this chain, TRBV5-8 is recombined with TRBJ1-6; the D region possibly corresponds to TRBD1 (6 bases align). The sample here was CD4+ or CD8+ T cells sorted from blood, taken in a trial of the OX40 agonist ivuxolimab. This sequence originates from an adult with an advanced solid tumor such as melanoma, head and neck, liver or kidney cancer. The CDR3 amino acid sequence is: CASSLATGLNSPLHF. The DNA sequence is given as TGTGCCAGCAGCTTGGCCACAGGGTTGAATTCACCCCTCCACTTT.